These 12 T cell receptor beta chains were sequenced from one sample in a study of blood T cell repertoires in COVID-19 (TCRdb year 2020). Libraries were constructed by the immunoSEQ multiplex PCR assay. As stored in TCRdb, this immuneACCESS dataset retains in-frame rearrangements with V and J assigned. A fraction of the clones does not appear; measured against another copy, unresolved V genes explain less than half of the discrepancy, and the remainder lacks a known reason. In all, the sample holds 57,000 or so clones, and 65% to 80% of those were seen once. The top ten clonotypes cover 18% of the sample. The sample taken for sequencing was peripheral blood. These receptor sequences come from a man in his sixties with acute or convalescent COVID-19.

The chain links TRBV6-6 to TRBJ2-5; weak D call: TRBD1 (6 bases). The CDR3 runs 16 residues. The germline V gene encodes CDR1 MNHNY and CDR2 SVGAGI (reference sequence). V shed 8 bases and J shed 2 bases, with 21 bases lying between them. The CDR3 nucleotides read TGTGCCAGCGGAAAGAGCAGGGGCGTCGCGCAAGAGACCCAGTACTTC. As protein: CASGKSRGVAQETQYF.

V usage is TRBV7-9 and J usage is TRBJ2-4; 9 bases agree with TRBD2. This CDR3 region has 15 residues. Germline V gene sequence: CDR1 SEHNR, CDR2 FQNEAQ (reference sequence). After removal of 3 bases from V and 8 bases from J, the junction contained 8 bases not matched to a gene. This CDR3 reads CASSLKGLASDIQYF. The CDR3 DNA follows: TGTGCCAGCAGCTTGAAAGGACTAGCGTCGGACATTCAGTACTTC.

The chain recombines TRBV7-3 with TRBJ2-1; 10 nucleotides agree with TRBD2. CDR1 SGHTA and CDR2 FQGTGA come from the germline V gene. V gave up 5 bases and J gave up 7 bases; unmatched junction bases: 8. This CDR3 contains 15 residues. This CDR3 reads CASSPVLAGVNEQFF. CDR3 in DNA: TGTGCCAGCAGCCCTGTTCTAGCGGGAGTTAATGAGCAGTTCTTC.

V is TRBV15 and J is TRBJ2-1; TRBD2 matches 12 bases. In germline, CDR1 is LNHNV, CDR2 YYDKDF (reference sequence). The CDR3 consists of 17 residues. Germline trimming cut 3 bases from V and 6 bases from J; bases unmatched to any gene: 9. The DNA of the CDR3 is TGTGCCACCAGCAGTGGTCTTCCGGGACTAGCGGGCAATGAGCAGTTCTTC. Residues: CATSSGLPGLAGNEQFF. Full variable domain (outside the CDR3, taken from reference TRBV15 and TRBJ2-1): DAMVIQNPRYQVTQFGKPVTLSCSQTLNHNVMYWYQQKSSQAPKLLFHYYDKDFNNEADTPDNFQSRRPNTSFCFLDIRSPGLGDTAMYLCATSSGLPGLAGNEQFFGPGTRLTVL.

The V call is TRBV7-2, the J call TRBJ2-3, with a weak D call TRBD2 (5 bases). Trimming removed 1 base from V and 2 bases from J, with 7 bases in between. The CDR3 is 14 amino acids. CDR1 SGHTA and CDR2 FQGNSA come from the germline V gene. Written as DNA, the CDR3 is TGTGCCAGCAGCTTAGTCGGGAACACAGATACGCAGTATTTT. Its translation: CASSLVGNTDTQYF.

This rearrangement joins TRBV4-1 to TRBJ2-7, with TRBD1 identical over 7 bases. The CDR3 has 14 residues. The germline V gene has CDR1 MGHRA and CDR2 YSYEKL. V was clipped by 5 bases and J by 5 bases; unmatched bases: 9. This chain's CDR3 is CASSSRDSGHEQYF. DNA of the CDR3: TGCGCCAGCAGCTCCCGGGACAGTGGACACGAGCAGTACTTC.

V is TRBV6-4 and J is TRBJ1-2, with a possible D match to TRBD1 (6 bases). This CDR3 has 15 residues. The germline V gene has CDR1 MRHNA and CDR2 SNTAGT. Between the trimmed V and J ends, which lost 6 bases and 4 bases, there was a span of 18 bases. The CDR3 protein is CASSEAGGEGYGYTF. CDR3 nucleotides: TGTGCCAGCAGCGAAGCGGGGGGCGAGGGCTATGGCTACACCTTC.

This sequence joins TRBV2 and TRBJ2-5; 7 nucleotides agree with TRBD1. This CDR3 has 18 amino acids. V shed 8 bases, J shed 0 bases, and the junction held 18 bases outside the gene matches. Germline values: CDR1 SNHLY, CDR2 FYNNEI. The CDR3 DNA sequence: TGTGCCAGCGAGAACTGGACAGGTTTGGACCTGTACCAAGAGACCCAGTACTTC. Residues: CASENWTGLDLYQETQYF.

This clone was counted only a few times. The chain employs TRBV18 and TRBJ1-5, with D unresolved. The CDR3 sequence is 17 residues long. The germline V gene encodes CDR1 KGHSH and CDR2 LQKENI. V dropped 3 bases and J dropped 4 bases, with 19 bases sitting between them. CDR3 region: CASSPPGGLGRNQPQHF. The DNA for the CDR3 is TGTGCCAGCTCACCCCCGGGAGGGCTGGGAAGGAATCAGCCCCAGCATTTT.

The genes are TRBV5-1 and TRBJ1-2, with D possibly TRBD1 on 5 matching bases. V lost 3 bases and J 6 bases, leaving 27 bases between the germline ends. This CDR3 comprises 18 residues. The germline CDR1 and CDR2 sequences are SGHRS and YFSETQ. CDR3 coding DNA: TGCGCCAGCAGCTCCCAACCTCAAACGGGACTGACAAGGAATGGCTACACCTTC. Residues: CASSSQPQTGLTRNGYTF.

The CDR3 sequence: CAISETDRGTEAFF. CDR3 coding DNA: TGTGCCATCAGTGAGACCGACAGGGGGACTGAAGCTTTCTTT. The gene calls are TRBV10-3 and TRBJ1-1; TRBD1 agrees at 9 bases. The CDR3 runs to 14 residues. The J segment lost 5 bases and the V segment lost 2 bases, leaving 3 bases of the junction unmatched. The germline gives CDR1 ENHRY, CDR2 SYGVKD.

This clone was observed once. The chain combines TRBV29-1 with TRBJ2-7; weak D call: TRBD1 (5 bases). The V end lost 4 bases, the J end lost 2 bases, and 9 bases lay between the germline ends. Germline V gives CDR1 SQVTM, CDR2 ANQGSEA. The CDR3 sequence is 12 residues long. The CDR3 DNA is TGCAGCGTTGTCGACAGCACCTACGAGCAGTACTTC. It yields the protein CSVVDSTYEQYF.